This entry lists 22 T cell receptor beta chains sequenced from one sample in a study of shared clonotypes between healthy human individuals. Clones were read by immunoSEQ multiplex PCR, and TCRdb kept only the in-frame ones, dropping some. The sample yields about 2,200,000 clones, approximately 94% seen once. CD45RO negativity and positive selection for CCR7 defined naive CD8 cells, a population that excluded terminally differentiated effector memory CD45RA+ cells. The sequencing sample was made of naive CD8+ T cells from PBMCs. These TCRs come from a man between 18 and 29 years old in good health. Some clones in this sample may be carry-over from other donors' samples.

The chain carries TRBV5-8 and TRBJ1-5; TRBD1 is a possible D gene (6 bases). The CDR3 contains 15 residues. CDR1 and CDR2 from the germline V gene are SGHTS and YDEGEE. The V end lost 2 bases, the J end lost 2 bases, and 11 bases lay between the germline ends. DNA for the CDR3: TGTGCCAGCAGCTTCGAGGGGGTTGGCAATCAGCCCCAGCATTTT. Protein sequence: CASSFEGVGNQPQHF.

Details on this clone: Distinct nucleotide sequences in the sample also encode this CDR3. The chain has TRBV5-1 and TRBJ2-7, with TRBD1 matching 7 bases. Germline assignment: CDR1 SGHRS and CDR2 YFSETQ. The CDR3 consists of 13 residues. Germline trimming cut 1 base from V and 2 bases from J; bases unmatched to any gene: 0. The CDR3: CASSLTGAYEQYF. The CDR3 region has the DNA TGCGCCAGCAGCTTGACAGGGGCCTACGAGCAGTACTTC.

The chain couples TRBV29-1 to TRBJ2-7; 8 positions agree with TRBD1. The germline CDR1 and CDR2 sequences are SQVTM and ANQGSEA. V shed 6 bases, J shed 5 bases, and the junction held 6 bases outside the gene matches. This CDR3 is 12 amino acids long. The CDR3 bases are TGCAGCGTGCTAGCACAGGGGGACGAGCAGTACTTC. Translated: CSVLAQGDEQYF.

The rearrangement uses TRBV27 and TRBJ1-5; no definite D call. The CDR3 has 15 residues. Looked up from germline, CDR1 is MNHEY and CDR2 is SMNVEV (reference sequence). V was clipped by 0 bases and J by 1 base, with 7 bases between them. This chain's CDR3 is CASSLSAVSNQPQHF. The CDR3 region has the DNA TGTGCCAGCAGTTTATCGGCAGTCAGCAATCAGCCCCAGCATTTT.

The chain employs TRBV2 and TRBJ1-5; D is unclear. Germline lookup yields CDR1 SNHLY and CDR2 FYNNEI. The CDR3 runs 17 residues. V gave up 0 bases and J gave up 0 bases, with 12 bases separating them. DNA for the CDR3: TGTGCCAGCAGTGAAGCGCTTGGCGGAGATAGCAATCAGCCCCAGCATTTT. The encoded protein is CASSEALGGDSNQPQHF.

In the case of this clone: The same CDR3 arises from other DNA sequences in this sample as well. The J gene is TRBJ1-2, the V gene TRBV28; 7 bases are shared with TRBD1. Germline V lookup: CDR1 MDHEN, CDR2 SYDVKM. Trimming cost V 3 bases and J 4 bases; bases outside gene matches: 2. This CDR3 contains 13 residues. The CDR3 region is CASSFRTGYGYTF. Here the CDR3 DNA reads TGTGCCAGCAGTTTTAGGACAGGCTATGGCTACACCTTC.

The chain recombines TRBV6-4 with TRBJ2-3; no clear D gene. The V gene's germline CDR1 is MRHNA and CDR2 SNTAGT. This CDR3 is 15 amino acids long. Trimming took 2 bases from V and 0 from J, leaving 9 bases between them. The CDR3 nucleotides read TGTGCCAGCAGTGACCCCTTAGGGAGCACAGATACGCAGTATTTT. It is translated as CASSDPLGSTDTQYF.

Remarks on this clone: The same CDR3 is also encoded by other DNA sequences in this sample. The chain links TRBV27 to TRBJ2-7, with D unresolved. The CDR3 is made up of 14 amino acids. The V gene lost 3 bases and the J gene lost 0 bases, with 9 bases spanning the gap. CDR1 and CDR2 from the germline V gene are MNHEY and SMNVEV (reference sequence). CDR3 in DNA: TGTGCCAGCAGTTTGGGCGGCTCCTCCTACGAGCAGTACTTC. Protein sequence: CASSLGGSSYEQYF.

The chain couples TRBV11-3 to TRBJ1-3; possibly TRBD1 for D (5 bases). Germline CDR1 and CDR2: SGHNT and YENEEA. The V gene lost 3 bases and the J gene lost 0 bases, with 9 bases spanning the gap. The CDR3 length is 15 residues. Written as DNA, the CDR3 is TGTGCCAGCAGCTTGTCTGGGACCTCTGGAAACACCATATATTTT. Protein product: CASSLSGTSGNTIYF. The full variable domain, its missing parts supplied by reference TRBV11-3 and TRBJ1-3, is EAGVVQSPRYKIIEKKQPVAFWCNPISGHNTLYWYLQNLGQGPELLIRYENEEAVDDSQLPKDRFSAERLKGVDSTLKIQPAELGDSAVYLCASSLSGTSGNTIYFGEGSWLTVV.

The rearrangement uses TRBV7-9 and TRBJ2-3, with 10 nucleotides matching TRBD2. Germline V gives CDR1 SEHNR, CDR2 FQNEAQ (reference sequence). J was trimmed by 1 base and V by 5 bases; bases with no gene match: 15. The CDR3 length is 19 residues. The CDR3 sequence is CASSPRGSGRAEGTDTQYF. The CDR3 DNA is TGTGCCAGCAGCCCCCGGGGGAGCGGGAGGGCCGAGGGCACAGATACGCAGTATTTT.

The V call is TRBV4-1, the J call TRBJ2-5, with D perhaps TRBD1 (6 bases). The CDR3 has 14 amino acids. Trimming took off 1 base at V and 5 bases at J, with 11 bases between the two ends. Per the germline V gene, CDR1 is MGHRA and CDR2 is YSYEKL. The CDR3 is CASSQVGTMETQYF. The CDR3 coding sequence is TGCGCCAGCAGCCAAGTGGGGACAATGGAGACCCAGTACTTC.

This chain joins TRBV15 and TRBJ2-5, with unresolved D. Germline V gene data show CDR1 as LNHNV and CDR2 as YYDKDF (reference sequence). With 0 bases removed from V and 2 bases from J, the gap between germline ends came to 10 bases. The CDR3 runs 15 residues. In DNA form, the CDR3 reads TGTGCCACCAGCAGAGAGAGAACAAAACAAGAGACCCAGTACTTC. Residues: CATSRERTKQETQYF.

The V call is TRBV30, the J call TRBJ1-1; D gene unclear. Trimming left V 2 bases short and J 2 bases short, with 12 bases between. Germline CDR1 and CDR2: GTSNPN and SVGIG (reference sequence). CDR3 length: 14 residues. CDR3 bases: TGTGCCTGGAGTTTGACTCGGGGAAACACTGAAGCTTTCTTT. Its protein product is CAWSLTRGNTEAFF.

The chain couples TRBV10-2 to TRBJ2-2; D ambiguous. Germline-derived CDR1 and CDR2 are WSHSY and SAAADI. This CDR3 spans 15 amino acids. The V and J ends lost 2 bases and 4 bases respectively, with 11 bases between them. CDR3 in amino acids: CASSERVGTTGELFF. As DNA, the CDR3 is TGCGCCAGCAGTGAGAGGGTGGGAACCACCGGGGAGCTGTTTTTT.

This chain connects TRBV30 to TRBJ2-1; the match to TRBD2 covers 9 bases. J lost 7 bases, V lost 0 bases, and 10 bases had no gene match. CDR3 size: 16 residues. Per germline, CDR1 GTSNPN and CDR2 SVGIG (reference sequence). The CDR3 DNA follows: TGTGCCTGGAGTGTAAGCGGGAGGAGAAGGCCAAATGAGCAGTTCTTC. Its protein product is CAWSVSGRRRPNEQFF.

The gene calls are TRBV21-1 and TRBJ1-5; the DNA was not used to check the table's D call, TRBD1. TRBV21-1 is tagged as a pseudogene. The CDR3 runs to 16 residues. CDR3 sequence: CASSFRRTGVYQPQHF. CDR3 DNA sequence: TGTGCCAGCAGCTTCCGTCGGACAGGGGTTTACCAGCCCCAGCATTTT.

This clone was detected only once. CDR3 sequence (DNA): TGTGCCAGCTCGCGACAGCGGTCGAGTTACGAGCAGTACTTC. It yields the protein CASSRQRSSYEQYF. The chain carries TRBV6-5 and TRBJ2-7; TRBD1 or TRBD2 may be the D gene (5 bases each). CDR1 is MNHEY, CDR2 SVGAGI, per germline. The CDR3 has 14 residues. Trimming left V 8 bases short and J 4 bases short, with 18 bases between.

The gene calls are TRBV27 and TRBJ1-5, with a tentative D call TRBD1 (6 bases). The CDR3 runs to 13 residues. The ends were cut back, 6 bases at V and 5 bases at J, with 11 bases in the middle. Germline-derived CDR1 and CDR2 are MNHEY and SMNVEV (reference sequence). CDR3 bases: TGTGCCAGCAGCTCAGGGGCGCATCAGCCCCAGCATTTT. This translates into CASSSGAHQPQHF.

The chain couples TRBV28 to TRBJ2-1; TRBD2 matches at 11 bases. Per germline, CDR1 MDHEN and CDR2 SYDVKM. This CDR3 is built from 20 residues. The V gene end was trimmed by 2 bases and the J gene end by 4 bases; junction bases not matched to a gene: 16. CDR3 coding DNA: TGTGCCAGCAGTTTAGATGGGACAGGCTGGGGACTAGCGGAGTACAATGAGCAGTTCTTC. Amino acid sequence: CASSLDGTGWGLAEYNEQFF.

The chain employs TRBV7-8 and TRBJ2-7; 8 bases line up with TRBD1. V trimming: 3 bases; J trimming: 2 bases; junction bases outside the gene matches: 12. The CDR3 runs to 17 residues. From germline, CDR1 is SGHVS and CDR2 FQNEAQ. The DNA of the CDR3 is TGTGCCAGCAGCTTGGACAAGGACAGGGACCCGACCTACGAGCAGTACTTC. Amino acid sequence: CASSLDKDRDPTYEQYF.

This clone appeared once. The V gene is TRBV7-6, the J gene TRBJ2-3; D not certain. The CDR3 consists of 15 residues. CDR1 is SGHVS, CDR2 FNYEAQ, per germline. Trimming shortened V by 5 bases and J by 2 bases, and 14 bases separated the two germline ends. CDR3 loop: CASSPFRVLTDTQYF. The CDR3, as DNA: TGTGCCAGCAGCCCCTTTAGGGTGCTCACAGATACGCAGTATTTT.

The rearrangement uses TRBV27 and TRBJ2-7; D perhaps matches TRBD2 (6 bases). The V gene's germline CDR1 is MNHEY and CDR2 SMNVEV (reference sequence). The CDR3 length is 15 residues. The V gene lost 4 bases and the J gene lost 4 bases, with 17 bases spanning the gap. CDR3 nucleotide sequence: TGTGCCAGCAGTTCGGGACTGCGCTCACTTTACGAGCAGTACTTC. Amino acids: CASSSGLRSLYEQYF.